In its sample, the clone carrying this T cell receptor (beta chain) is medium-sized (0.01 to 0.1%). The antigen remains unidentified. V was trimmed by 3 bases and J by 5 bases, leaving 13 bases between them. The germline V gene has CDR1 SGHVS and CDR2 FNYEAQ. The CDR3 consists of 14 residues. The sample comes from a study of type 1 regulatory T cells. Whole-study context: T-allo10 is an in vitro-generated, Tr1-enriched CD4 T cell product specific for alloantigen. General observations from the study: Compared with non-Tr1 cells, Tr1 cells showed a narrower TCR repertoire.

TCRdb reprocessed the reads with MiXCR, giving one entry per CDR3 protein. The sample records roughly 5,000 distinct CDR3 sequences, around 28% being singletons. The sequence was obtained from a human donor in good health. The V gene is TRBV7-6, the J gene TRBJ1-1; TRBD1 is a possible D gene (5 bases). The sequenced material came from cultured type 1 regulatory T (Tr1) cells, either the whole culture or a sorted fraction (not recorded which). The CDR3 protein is CASSLGLWGTEAFF. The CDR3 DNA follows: TGTGCCAGCAGCTTGGGTCTTTGGGGGACTGAAGCTTTCTTT.